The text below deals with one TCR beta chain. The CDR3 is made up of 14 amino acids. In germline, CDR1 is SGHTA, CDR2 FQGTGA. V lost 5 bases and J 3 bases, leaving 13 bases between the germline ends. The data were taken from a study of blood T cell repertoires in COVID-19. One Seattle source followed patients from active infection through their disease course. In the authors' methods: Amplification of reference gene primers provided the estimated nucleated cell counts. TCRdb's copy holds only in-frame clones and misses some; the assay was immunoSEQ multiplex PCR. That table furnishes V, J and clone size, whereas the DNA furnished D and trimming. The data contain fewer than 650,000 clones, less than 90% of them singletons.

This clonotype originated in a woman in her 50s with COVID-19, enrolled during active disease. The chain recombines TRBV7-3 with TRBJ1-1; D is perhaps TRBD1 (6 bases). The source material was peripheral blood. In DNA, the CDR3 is TGTGCCAGCAGCCCCAGGGGTAGCGACACTGAAGCTTTCTTT. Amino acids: CASSPRGSDTEAFF.